The 29 T cell receptor beta chains below all came from one sample that was sequenced in a study of T cells in localized non-small cell lung cancer. Repertoires were generated with immunoSEQ multiplex PCR, while TCRdb's copy carries only in-frame clones and drops some. The sample lists tens of thousands of clones; approximately 84% were seen once. The input for sequencing was peripheral blood, taken before any cancer treatment. Receptors originate from an older female donor with stage I lung adenocarcinoma.

The chain employs TRBV7-9 and TRBJ2-7; possible D gene TRBD2, 5 bases. V dropped 5 bases and J dropped 3 bases, with 20 bases sitting between them. The CDR3 length is 16 residues. The V gene's germline CDR1 is SEHNR and CDR2 FQNEAQ (reference sequence). This CDR3 reads CASSRRTIESYYEQYF. The CDR3 DNA reads as TGTGCCAGCAGCCGGAGGACCATAGAAAGCTACTACGAGCAGTACTTC. Full variable domain (missing parts from reference TRBV7-9 and TRBJ2-7): DTGVSQNPRHKITKRGQNVTFRCDPISEHNRLYWYRQTLGQGPEFLTYFQNEAQLEKSRLLSDRFSAERPKGSFSTLEIQRTEQGDSAMYLCASSRRTIESYYEQYFGPGTRLTVT.

This clone was seen only once. The chain couples TRBV10-1 to TRBJ2-3; TRBD1 matches 7 bases. This CDR3 region has 15 residues. With V trimmed by 2 bases and J by 3 bases, 5 bases remained unmatched. CDR1 WNHNN and CDR2 SYGVQD come from the germline V gene (reference sequence). CDR3 sequence reads: CASSEGDSITDTQYF. DNA for the CDR3: TGCGCCAGCAGTGAGGGGGACAGTATAACAGATACGCAGTATTTT.

The genes are TRBV7-3 and TRBJ2-3; either TRBD1 or TRBD2 may fit D (5 bases each). Per germline, CDR1 SGHTA and CDR2 FQGTGA. CDR3 length: 15 amino acids. V was cut by 5 bases and J by 0 bases, with 12 bases left in between. The CDR3 DNA follows: TGTGCCAGCAGCCCACGGGGCGGGAGCACAGATACGCAGTATTTT. Residues: CASSPRGGSTDTQYF.

This sequence joins TRBV5-6 and TRBJ2-2; D remains unclear. V was cut by 0 bases and J by 7 bases, with 1 base left in between. CDR3 length equals 11 residues. Germline V lookup: CDR1 SGHDT, CDR2 YYEEEE. The CDR3 bases are TGTGCCAGCAGCTTGGACGGGGAGCTGTTTTTT. Translation: CASSLDGELFF. The full variable domain, with the rest looked up from reference TRBV5-6 and TRBJ2-2, is DAGVTQSPTHLIKTRGQQVTLRCSPKSGHDTVSWYQQALGQGPQFIFQYYEEEERQRGNFPDRFSGHQFPNYSSELNVNALLLGDSALYLCASSLDGELFFGEGSRLTVL.

The rearrangement uses TRBV6-5 and TRBJ1-3; 9 nucleotides agree with TRBD1. The CDR3 is made up of 15 amino acids. Trimming took 2 bases from V and 9 from J; bases not matched to a gene: 8. From germline, CDR1 is MNHEY and CDR2 SVGAGI. This CDR3 is CASSYETGGLGTIYF. In DNA, the CDR3 is TGTGCCAGCAGTTACGAGACAGGGGGACTCGGCACCATATATTTT.

As DNA, the CDR3 is TGTGCCAGTAGTATAGGGGGCAGGGCAGATACGCAGTATTTT. Its protein product is CASSIGGRADTQYF. V gene TRBV19 combines with J gene TRBJ2-3, with D maybe TRBD1 (5 bases). The CDR3 is 14 residues long. Looked up from germline, CDR1 is LNHDA and CDR2 is SQIVND (reference sequence). The V gene lost 1 base and the J gene lost 4 bases, with 9 bases spanning the gap.

This chain uses TRBV6-6 with TRBJ1-2; no clear D gene. This CDR3 contains 11 residues. In germline, CDR1 is MNHNY, CDR2 SVGAGI (reference sequence). V gave up 11 bases and J gave up 2 bases, with 9 bases separating them. The CDR3, as DNA: TGTGCCTCCCAGCAGAACTATGGCTACACCTTC. Protein sequence: CASQQNYGYTF.

The chain is built from TRBV5-6 and TRBJ1-2, with TRBD1 identical over 8 bases. CDR3 length equals 15 residues. J gave up 8 bases and V 0 bases, and 9 bases lay outside the gene matches. Germline V gene data show CDR1 as SGHDT and CDR2 as YYEEEE. In DNA, the CDR3 is TGTGCCAGCAGCTTGGCAGGGGGCGGCTTTTGGGGCTACACCTTC. Protein product: CASSLAGGGFWGYTF.

The CDR3 sequence is CASSLVDSGSIQYF. DNA for the CDR3: TGTGCCAGCAGCTTAGTTGACAGCGGGTCGATTCAGTACTTC. The chain links TRBV11-3 to TRBJ2-4, with a tentative D call TRBD2 (6 bases). This CDR3 has 14 residues. Germline V gene data show CDR1 as SGHNT and CDR2 as YENEEA. Trimming removed 1 base at V and 10 bases at J, with 14 bases between.

V and J are TRBV6-1 and TRBJ1-2; 7 nucleotides match TRBD1. The CDR3 has 15 residues. Germline V lookup: CDR1 MNHNS, CDR2 SASEGT. V trimming: 0 bases; J trimming: 4 bases; junction bases outside the gene matches: 5. CDR3 protein: CASSEAAGGFYGYTF. The CDR3, as DNA: TGTGCCAGCAGTGAAGCGGCAGGGGGTTTCTATGGCTACACCTTC.

The chain recombines TRBV18 with TRBJ1-4, with D hard to call. Germline assignment: CDR1 KGHSH and CDR2 LQKENI. CDR3 size: 13 residues. V lost 0 bases and J lost 8, with 7 bases in between. Here the CDR3 DNA reads TGTGCCAGCTCACCACCTGGAGACGAAAAACTGTTTTTT. Encoded protein: CASSPPGDEKLFF.

The chain combines TRBV7-9 with TRBJ2-1; 7 nucleotides match TRBD1. The CDR3 has 15 amino acids. Trimming at V came to 5 bases and at J to 1 base, leaving 5 bases not matched to a gene. CDR1 is SEHNR and CDR2 is FQNEAQ in the germline V gene (reference sequence). CDR3 in amino acids: CASSPDRTSYNEQFF. CDR3 DNA: TGTGCCAGCAGCCCGGACAGGACATCCTACAATGAGCAGTTCTTC.

The chain employs TRBV10-1 and TRBJ2-7; 8 bases map to TRBD2. CDR3 length: 14 residues. V dropped 8 bases and J dropped 5; count of bases not matched to a gene: 11. Germline loops: CDR1 WNHNN, CDR2 SYGVQD (reference sequence). The CDR3 is CASGYPGLEDEQYF. CDR3 DNA sequence: TGCGCCAGCGGCTATCCGGGACTAGAGGACGAGCAGTACTTC.

The rearrangement joins TRBV19 to TRBJ1-1; TRBD1 agrees at 9 bases. Unmatched junction bases numbered 10, after V lost 5 bases and J lost 9 bases. Germline V gene data show CDR1 as LNHDA and CDR2 as SQIVND (reference sequence). CDR3 length: 14 residues. This chain's CDR3 is CASSADRGSNKAFF. In DNA, the CDR3 is TGTGCCAGTAGTGCAGACAGGGGGAGCAACAAAGCTTTCTTT.

The chain carries TRBV11-2 and TRBJ2-1; D uncertain. Germline loops: CDR1 SGHAT, CDR2 FQNNGV. This CDR3 has 13 amino acids. The germline V and J ends were trimmed by 1 base and 6 bases, with 7 bases remaining between them. CDR3 sequence reads: CASSLVRVNEQFF. CDR3 DNA: TGTGCCAGCAGCTTAGTCCGGGTCAATGAGCAGTTCTTC.

The chain is built from TRBV27 and TRBJ2-3; 14 bases agree with TRBD2. The CDR3 consists of 18 residues. Germline lookup yields CDR1 MNHEY and CDR2 SMNVEV (reference sequence). V lost 4 bases to trimming and J lost 4 bases; unmatched junction nucleotides: 10. CDR3 in DNA: TGTGCCAGCAGTTCCCCGACTAGCGGGGGGGCCGGGGCAGATACGCAGTATTTT. Protein product: CASSSPTSGGAGADTQYF.

This clone was detected only once. V gene TRBV5-6 combines with J gene TRBJ2-3; TRBD2 is a possible D gene (6 bases). V was trimmed by 2 bases and J by 0 bases, leaving 10 bases between them. In germline, CDR1 is SGHDT, CDR2 YYEEEE. CDR3 length: 15 residues. CDR3 coding DNA: TGTGCCAGCAGCTTTTGGAGGGTTAGCACAGATACGCAGTATTTT. Translated, it gives CASSFWRVSTDTQYF.

V gene TRBV6-6 combines with J gene TRBJ2-3; 12 bases map to TRBD2. The CDR3 is made up of 16 amino acids. The V gene end was trimmed by 8 bases and the J gene end by 4 bases; junction bases not matched to a gene: 10. In germline, CDR1 is MNHNY, CDR2 SVGAGI (reference sequence). DNA of the CDR3: TGTGCCAGCGCAGACCGGACTAGCGGGATCCCAGATACGCAGTATTTT. Translation: CASADRTSGIPDTQYF.

Notes on this clone: This sample also contains other DNA sequences that code for the same CDR3. This chain connects TRBV9 to TRBJ2-3, with unresolved D. V lost 0 bases and J 3 bases, leaving 5 bases between the germline ends. This CDR3 spans 13 amino acids. Germline V gives CDR1 SGDLS, CDR2 YYNGEE. In DNA, the CDR3 is TGTGCCAGCAGCGTAGCTTCTACAGATACGCAGTATTTT. This sequence encodes CASSVASTDTQYF. Filled out from reference TRBV9 and TRBJ2-3, the complete variable domain reads DSGVTQTPKHLITATGQRVTLRCSPRSGDLSVYWYQQSLDQGLQFLIQYYNGEERAKGNILERFSAQQFPDLHSELNLSSLELGDSALYFCASSVASTDTQYFGPGTRLTVL.

V is TRBV6-1 and J is TRBJ1-5; D unclear. V shed 5 bases and J shed 4 bases, with 12 bases lying between them. The CDR3 runs to 14 residues. CDR1 MNHNS and CDR2 SASEGT come from the germline V gene. The DNA for the CDR3 is TGTGCCAGCAGTTATGGGTCTGGGAATCAGCCCCAGCATTTT. Its protein is CASSYGSGNQPQHF.

The V call is TRBV5-1, the J call TRBJ2-5; 10 nucleotides line up with TRBD1. Germline trimming cut 4 bases from V and 2 bases from J; bases unmatched to any gene: 5. Germline values: CDR1 SGHRS, CDR2 YFSETQ. The CDR3 runs to 15 residues. Written as DNA, the CDR3 is TGCGCCAGCAGCCCAGGACAGGGGGGACAAGAGACCCAGTACTTC. It yields the protein CASSPGQGGQETQYF.

There are a few counts of this clone. The rearrangement links TRBV10-3 to TRBJ2-7; 8 bases line up with TRBD1. The V and J ends lost 6 bases and 4 bases, in that order; junction bases with no gene match: 5. The CDR3 has 13 residues. The germline V gene encodes CDR1 ENHRY and CDR2 SYGVKD. CDR3 nucleotides: TGTGCCATCAGATCCGGACAGGGATACGAGCAGTACTTC. Translating it yields CAIRSGQGYEQYF.

The chain carries TRBV5-6 and TRBJ2-3, with 7 bases aligning to TRBD2. With 4 bases clipped from V and 2 bases from J, the junction kept 10 bases outside the gene matches. The CDR3 sequence is 16 residues long. CDR1 and CDR2 from the germline V gene are SGHDT and YYEEEE. CDR3 in amino acids: CASSLLRAGSTDTQYF. CDR3 coding DNA: TGTGCCAGCAGCCTTCTCCGAGCGGGGTCCACAGATACGCAGTATTTT.

This clone appeared a few times. The chain recombines TRBV6-1 with TRBJ2-5; no reliable D call. CDR1 and CDR2 (germline): MNHNS, SASEGT. Trimming left V 5 bases short and J 4 bases short, with 14 bases between. This CDR3 has 14 residues. CDR3: CASSPRTWGETQYF. The DNA for the CDR3 is TGTGCCAGCAGTCCCCGGACCTGGGGAGAGACCCAGTACTTC.

This chain joins TRBV27 and TRBJ2-7, with 7 bases lining up with TRBD2. The CDR3 has 15 residues. Germline lookup yields CDR1 MNHEY and CDR2 SMNVEV (reference sequence). The V and J ends lost 6 bases and 2 bases, in that order; junction bases with no gene match: 10. CDR3 nucleotide sequence: TGTGCCAGCAGGGCTTCGACGGGGGGTCCCTACGAGCAGTACTTC. Translation gives CASRASTGGPYEQYF.

The gene calls are TRBV5-8 and TRBJ1-3; the D gene is possibly TRBD1 (5 bases). The V and J ends lost 9 bases and 3 bases respectively, with 19 bases between them. CDR1 SGHTS and CDR2 YDEGEE come from the germline V gene. This CDR3 comprises 15 residues. The CDR3 bases are TGTGCCACCGACCCAGGGACTTTGGATGGAAACACCATATATTTT. It translates to CATDPGTLDGNTIYF.

CDR3 DNA: TGCGCCAGCAGCTTAAACAGTAATGAGCAGTTCTTC. It is translated as CASSLNSNEQFF. This chain links TRBV5-1 with TRBJ2-1; no clear D. This CDR3 region has 12 residues. Germline V CDR1 and CDR2: SGHRS, YFSETQ. V dropped 2 bases and J dropped 7 bases, with 7 bases sitting between them.

The chain links TRBV19 to TRBJ2-5; 9 bases are a match to TRBD2. The CDR3 sequence is 15 residues long. With 1 base clipped from V and 5 bases from J, the junction kept 5 bases outside the gene matches. Germline lookup yields CDR1 LNHDA and CDR2 SQIVND (reference sequence). CDR3 in amino acids: CASSIVSGRRETQYF. The CDR3 DNA reads TGTGCCAGTAGTATAGTCAGCGGGAGGAGGGAGACCCAGTACTTC.

The chain has TRBV27 and TRBJ1-1; TRBD1 aligns across 9 bases. The CDR3 length is 15 residues. Germline lookup yields CDR1 MNHEY and CDR2 SMNVEV (reference sequence). Trimming took 4 bases from V and 1 from J; bases not matched to a gene: 4. Here the CDR3 reads CASSSRQGGNTEAFF. CDR3 coding DNA: TGTGCCAGCAGTTCAAGACAGGGGGGGAACACTGAAGCTTTCTTT.